Below, 5 T cell receptor beta chains from the same sample are listed, as sequenced in a study of cytomegalovirus exposure and HLA in healthy donors. Primers included in the PCR were 60 Vbeta and 13 Jbeta primers. Method: immunoSEQ multiplex PCR; TCRdb's copy keeps in-frame clones and lacks some. In the table there are around 110,000 clones, roughly 79% of which are singletons. Sequencing input: PBMCs. These receptors all come from a woman younger than 45 in good health and CMV-seronegative.

The chain links TRBV29-1 to TRBJ2-1; 8 nucleotides agree with TRBD2. This CDR3 is built from 17 residues. Germline CDR1 and CDR2: SQVTM and ANQGSEA. The V segment lost 0 bases and the J segment 1 base; nucleotides outside the gene matches: 8. The CDR3 region is CSVEDGGLAGSYNEQFF. The CDR3 DNA is TGCAGCGTTGAAGACGGGGGGTTAGCGGGGTCCTACAATGAGCAGTTCTTC.

The CDR3 sequence is CASTLQPSGGTDTQYF. The CDR3 nucleotides read TGTGCCAGCACCTTACAGCCTAGCGGGGGCACAGATACGCAGTATTTT. The chain links TRBV6-6 to TRBJ2-3, with 9 bases fitting TRBD2. Germline V CDR1 and CDR2: MNHNY, SVGAGI (reference sequence). CDR3 length equals 16 residues. J gave up 1 base and V 7 bases, and 9 bases lay outside the gene matches.

V usage is TRBV2 and J usage is TRBJ1-5, with D hard to call. Deletions cut 4 bases from V and 4 bases from J, with 14 bases between. The CDR3 is made up of 15 amino acids. Germline lookup yields CDR1 SNHLY and CDR2 FYNNEI. CDR3 sequence (DNA): TGTGCCAGCAGTGCAATTGCGGATTCAAATCAGCCCCAGCATTTT. Amino acid sequence: CASSAIADSNQPQHF. The full variable domain, with the rest looked up from reference TRBV2 and TRBJ1-5, is EPEVTQTPSHQVTQMGQEVILRCVPISNHLYFYWYRQILGQKVEFLVSFYNNEISEKSEIFDDQFSVERPDGSNFTLKIRSTKLEDSAMYFCASSAIADSNQPQHFGDGTRLSIL.

This sequence joins TRBV6-6 and TRBJ2-2, with TRBD1 matching over 7 bases. The V segment lost 9 bases and the J segment 6 bases; nucleotides outside the gene matches: 10. This CDR3 has 14 amino acids. CDR1 and CDR2 from the germline V gene are MNHNY and SVGAGI (reference sequence). The chain's CDR3 is CARDPQGKSGELFF. In DNA form, the CDR3 reads TGTGCCAGGGACCCACAGGGGAAGTCCGGGGAGCTGTTTTTT.

The CDR3 protein is CASAASGGQETQYF. The DNA of the CDR3 is TGTGCCAGCGCGGCTAGCGGGGGACAAGAGACCCAGTACTTC. V gene TRBV6-1 combines with J gene TRBJ2-5; 10 nucleotides agree with TRBD2. This CDR3 spans 14 amino acids. CDR1 and CDR2 (germline): MNHNS, SASEGT. V shed 8 bases and J 2 bases; nucleotides not matched to a gene: 5.